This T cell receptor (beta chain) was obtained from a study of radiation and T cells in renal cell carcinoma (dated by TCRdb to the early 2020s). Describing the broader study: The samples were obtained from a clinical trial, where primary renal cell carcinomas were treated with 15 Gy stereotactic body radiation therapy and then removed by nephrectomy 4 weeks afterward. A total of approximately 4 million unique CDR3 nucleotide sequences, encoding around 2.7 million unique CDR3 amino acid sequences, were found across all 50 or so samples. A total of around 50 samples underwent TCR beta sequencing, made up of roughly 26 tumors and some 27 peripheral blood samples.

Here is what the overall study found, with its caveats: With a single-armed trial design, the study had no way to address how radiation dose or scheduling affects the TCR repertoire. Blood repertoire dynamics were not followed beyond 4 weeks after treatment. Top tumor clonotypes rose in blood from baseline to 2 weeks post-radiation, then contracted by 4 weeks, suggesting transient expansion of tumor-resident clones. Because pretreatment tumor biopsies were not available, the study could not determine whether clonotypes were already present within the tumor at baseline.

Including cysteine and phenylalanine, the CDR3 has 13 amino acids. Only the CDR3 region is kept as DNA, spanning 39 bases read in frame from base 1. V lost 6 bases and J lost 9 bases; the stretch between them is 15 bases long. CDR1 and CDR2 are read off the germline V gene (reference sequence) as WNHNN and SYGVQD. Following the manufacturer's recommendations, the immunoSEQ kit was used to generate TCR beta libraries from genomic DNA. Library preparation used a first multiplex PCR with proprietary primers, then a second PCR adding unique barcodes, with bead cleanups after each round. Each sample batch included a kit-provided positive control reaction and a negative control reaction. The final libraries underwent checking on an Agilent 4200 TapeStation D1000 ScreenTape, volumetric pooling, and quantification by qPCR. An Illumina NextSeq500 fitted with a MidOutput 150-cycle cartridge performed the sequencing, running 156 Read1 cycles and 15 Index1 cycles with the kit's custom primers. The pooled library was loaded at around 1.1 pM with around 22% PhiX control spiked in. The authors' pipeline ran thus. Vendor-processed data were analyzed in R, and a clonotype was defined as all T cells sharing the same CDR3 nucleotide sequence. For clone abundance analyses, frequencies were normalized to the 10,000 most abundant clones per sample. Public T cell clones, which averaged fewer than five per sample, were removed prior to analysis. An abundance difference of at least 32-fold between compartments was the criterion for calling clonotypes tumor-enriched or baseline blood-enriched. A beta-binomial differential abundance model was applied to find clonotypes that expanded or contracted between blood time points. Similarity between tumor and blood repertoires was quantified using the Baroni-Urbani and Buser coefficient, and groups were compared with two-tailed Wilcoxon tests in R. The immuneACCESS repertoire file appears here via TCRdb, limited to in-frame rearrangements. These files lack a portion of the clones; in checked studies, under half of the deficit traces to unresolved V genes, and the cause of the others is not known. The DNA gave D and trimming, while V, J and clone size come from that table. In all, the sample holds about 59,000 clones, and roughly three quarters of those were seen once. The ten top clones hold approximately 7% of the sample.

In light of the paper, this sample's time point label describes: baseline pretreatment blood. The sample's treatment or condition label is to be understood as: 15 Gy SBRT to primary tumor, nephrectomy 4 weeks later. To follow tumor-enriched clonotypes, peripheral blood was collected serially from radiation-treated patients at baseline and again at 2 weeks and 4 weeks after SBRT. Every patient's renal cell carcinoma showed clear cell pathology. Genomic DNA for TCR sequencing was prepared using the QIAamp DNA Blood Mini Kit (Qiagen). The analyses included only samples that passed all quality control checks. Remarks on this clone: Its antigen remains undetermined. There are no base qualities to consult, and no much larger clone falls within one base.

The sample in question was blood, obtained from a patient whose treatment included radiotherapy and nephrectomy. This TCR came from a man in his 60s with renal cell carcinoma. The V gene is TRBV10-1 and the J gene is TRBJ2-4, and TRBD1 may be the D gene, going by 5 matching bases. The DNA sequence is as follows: TGCGCCAGCAGCGCGGACATCCCGGGCATTCAGTACTTC. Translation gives CASSADIPGIQYF.